The entry that follows covers one TCR beta chain sequence. V was shortened by 4 bases and J by 8 bases, with 11 bases between the two germline ends. CDR1 and CDR2 (germline): SNHLY, FYNNEI. There are 12 residues in the CDR3. The sample is drawn from a study of blood T cell repertoires in COVID-19. As handled by the study authors: Amplification with reference gene primers provided the estimates of nucleated cell counts. The table came from immunoSEQ multiplex PCR; TCRdb's copy has only in-frame clones and leaves some out. V and J calls and clone size follow that table, whereas D and trimming were derived from the DNA. The top ten clones hold 7.5% to 10% of a sample with 90,000 to 95,000 clones, around 90% of them seen once.

The TCR comes from a woman between 65 and 79 years old with acute or convalescent COVID-19. Sequencing was carried out using peripheral blood. The chain uses TRBV2 and TRBJ1-1; D possibly corresponds to TRBD1 (6 bases). As DNA, the CDR3 is TGTGCCAGCAGTGCCAGGGGTTCGGAAGCTTTCTTT. Its protein product is CASSARGSEAFF.